The 9 T cell receptor beta chains presented below share a single source sample, sequenced in a study of Graves' ophthalmopathy and Graves' hyperthyroidism. RNA transcripts were the source from which TCR beta CDR3 regions were amplified. Scientists carried out first-round RT-PCR using HTBI primers and then a second-round multiplex PCR. MiXCR was run by TCRdb on the multiplex PCR reads, yielding one entry per CDR3 protein. Among 650,000 to 800,000 distinct CDR3 sequences listed, roughly 39% were seen once. Material for sequencing was peripheral blood. The origin of the receptors is an adult man with Graves' ophthalmopathy.

This clonotype occurred many times. The V and J genes are TRBV7-8 and TRBJ1-4; 8 bases map to TRBD1. The CDR3 loop spans 17 amino acids. Germline CDR1 SGHVS, CDR2 FQNEAQ. V shed 5 bases and J 3 bases; nucleotides not matched to a gene: 11. Written as DNA, the CDR3 is TGTGCCAGCAGCACCTCCAGGGGGCGTACAGCTAATGAAAAACTGTTTTTT. This codes for CASSTSRGRTANEKLFF.

This clonotype has ten or more counts. This sequence joins TRBV11-2 and TRBJ1-2; D remains ambiguous. The CDR3 consists of 14 residues. Trimming stripped 5 bases from V and 0 bases from J, with 10 bases between. The germline V gene encodes CDR1 SGHAT and CDR2 FQNNGV. CDR3: CASSQWTANYGYTF. DNA for the CDR3: TGTGCCAGCAGCCAATGGACGGCTAACTATGGCTACACCTTC.

This clonotype was found many times. The chain links TRBV20-1 to TRBJ1-4; D might be TRBD1 (5 bases). Germline CDR1 DFQATT, CDR2 SNEGSKA (reference sequence). The CDR3 length is 17 residues. V lost 4 bases to trimming and J lost 8 bases, with 26 bases between them. CDR3 loop: CSANAGGLGGFGEKLFF. In DNA form, the CDR3 reads TGCAGTGCTAATGCGGGGGGGTTAGGAGGATTTGGGGAAAAACTGTTTTTT.

Details on this clonotype: A clone one base away is much larger, so this may be a read error. V is TRBV7-9 and J is TRBJ1-4, with TRBD1 as a possible D gene (6 bases). CDR1 and CDR2 (germline): SEHNR, FQNEAQ (reference sequence). V was clipped by 5 bases and J by 10 bases, with 20 bases between them. The CDR3 spans 15 residues. The CDR3 reads CASSTSTGLSGKLFF. The DNA of the CDR3 is TGTGCCAGCAGCACCTCAACAGGGCTGAGTGGAAAACTGTTTTTT.

The genes are TRBV7-3 and TRBJ2-6, with unresolved D. Germline assignment: CDR1 SGHTA and CDR2 FQGTGA. V dropped 2 bases and J dropped 4 bases, with 9 bases sitting between them. The CDR3 runs to 15 residues. This CDR3 is CASSLVGPGANVLTF. The CDR3 DNA reads TGTGCCAGCAGCTTAGTTGGGCCGGGGGCCAACGTCCTGACTTTC.

This clonotype was detected many times. The gene calls are TRBV12-3 or TRBV12-4 and TRBJ2-7; 7 nucleotides line up with TRBD2. This CDR3 has 14 residues. V shed 4 bases and J 5 bases; nucleotides not matched to a gene: 8. This CDR3 reads CASSSRGGSDEQYF. The CDR3 nucleotides read TGTGCCAGCAGTTCCCGGGGAGGGTCCGACGAGCAGTACTTC.

CDR3: CASSLDGLKGTNEKLFF. In DNA, the CDR3 is TGTGCCAGCAGTTTAGACGGTTTAAAGGGAACTAATGAAAAACTGTTTTTT. The chain uses TRBV12-3 or TRBV12-4 and TRBJ1-4; D remains ambiguous. The CDR3 has 17 amino acids. Between the trimmed V and J ends, which lost 1 base and 1 base, there was a span of 13 bases.

The chain has TRBV9 and TRBJ1-2, with a tentative D call TRBD1 (5 bases). Germline V lookup: CDR1 SGDLS, CDR2 YYNGEE. The CDR3 totals 14 residues. V was shortened by 4 bases and J by 8 bases, with 18 bases between the two germline ends. In nucleotides, the CDR3 is TGTGCCAGCAGCCAGGCGGCAGGGTTGGGCGGCTACACCTTC. Translated: CASSQAAGLGGYTF.

This clonotype has only one observation. A much larger clone differs from this one at a single base, so this may be a read error. V usage is TRBV5-1 and J usage is TRBJ2-7; D call uncertain. Trimming removed 0 bases from V and 2 bases from J, with 12 bases in between. Germline V gene lookup returns CDR1 SGHRS and CDR2 YFSETQ. This CDR3 spans 15 amino acids. CDR3 DNA: TGCGCCAGCAGCTTGGAGTTCGACACGCCCTACGAGCAGTACTTC. This gives the protein CASSLEFDTPYEQYF.